One and the same sample provided the 9 T cell receptor beta chains below, sequenced in a study of T cells in Graves' hyperthyroidism and ophthalmopathy. RNA transcripts yielded amplified TCR beta CDR3 regions. TCR CDR3 underwent first-round RT-PCR with the HTBI primer set. In TCRdb, the multiplex PCR reads were re-called with MiXCR into one record per CDR3 protein. The repertoire holds hundreds of thousands of distinct CDR3 sequences, with about 35% as singletons. Sequencing was performed on blood. The receptors derive from a woman between 40 and 55 years old with Graves' hyperthyroidism.

This rearrangement joins TRBV12-3 or TRBV12-4 to TRBJ1-1; D is undetermined. The CDR3 length is 14 residues. Trimming pared 2 bases from V and 7 bases from J, leaving 14 bases between. This CDR3 reads CASSLFRMDGEAFF. CDR3 nucleotides: TGTGCCAGCAGTTTATTTCGTATGGATGGTGAAGCTTTCTTT.

The chain employs TRBV29-1 and TRBJ2-5, with TRBD1 matching over 9 bases. Germline trimming cut 8 bases from V and 5 bases from J; bases unmatched to any gene: 6. CDR1 SQVTM and CDR2 ANQGSEA come from the germline V gene. The CDR3 has 12 residues. CDR3: CSLGQGYETQYF. In DNA form, the CDR3 reads TGCAGCTTAGGACAGGGGTATGAGACCCAGTACTTC.

This clonotype was recorded many times. V gene TRBV14 combines with J gene TRBJ2-6, with 8 bases fitting TRBD2. J gave up 0 bases and V 8 bases, and 6 bases lay outside the gene matches. Germline CDR1 is SGHDN and CDR2 is FVKESK. The CDR3 contains 16 residues. CDR3 DNA sequence: TGTGCCAGCGACGCGGGAGGTATCTCTGGGGCCAACGTCCTGACTTTC. It translates to CASDAGGISGANVLTF.

The chain employs TRBV28 and TRBJ1-2; TRBD1 matches 7 bases. Unmatched junction bases numbered 14, after V lost 5 bases and J lost 5 bases. The germline V gene has CDR1 MDHEN and CDR2 SYDVKM. The length of the CDR3 is 16 residues. CDR3: CASSLLVYRGYYGYTF. As DNA, the CDR3 is TGTGCCAGCAGTCTACTAGTCTACAGGGGATATTATGGCTACACCTTC.

This clonotype was counted ten times or more. The chain carries TRBV4-3 and TRBJ2-7; 10 bases align to TRBD1. The germline gives CDR1 LGHNA, CDR2 YSLEER. V shed 3 bases and J 1 base; nucleotides not matched to a gene: 6. The CDR3 totals 16 residues. CDR3 sequence: CASSHSGTGESYEQYF. DNA for the CDR3: TGCGCCAGCAGCCATTCCGGGACAGGGGAGTCCTACGAGCAGTACTTC.

This clonotype was seen more than once but under ten times. The chain has TRBV7-2 and TRBJ1-5, with D possibly matching TRBD1 (6 bases). The CDR3 loop spans 17 amino acids. Germline CDR1 and CDR2: SGHTA and FQGNSA. With 5 bases removed from V and 0 bases from J, the gap between germline ends came to 17 bases. This CDR3 reads CASSAMAGADSNQPQHF. CDR3 coding DNA: TGTGCCAGCAGCGCTATGGCAGGGGCAGATAGCAATCAGCCCCAGCATTTT.

CDR3 protein: CASERNTGDNQPQHF. As DNA, the CDR3 is TGTGCCAGCGAACGAAATACAGGGGACAATCAGCCCCAGCATTTT. The rearrangement links TRBV6-1 to TRBJ1-5, with 7 bases that match TRBD1. J gave up 3 bases and V 8 bases, and 10 bases lay outside the gene matches. This CDR3 contains 15 residues. CDR1 and CDR2 (germline): MNHNS, SASEGT.

The chain recombines TRBV5-8 with TRBJ1-5; D gene uncertain. The germline CDR1 and CDR2 sequences are SGHTS and YDEGEE. The CDR3 has 18 residues. V dropped 7 bases and J dropped 0 bases, with 23 bases sitting between them. CDR3 nucleotide sequence: TGTGCCAGCCGCAGGCGGCGGGAACCTTTTGATAGCAATCAGCCCCAGCATTTT. Protein: CASRRRREPFDSNQPQHF.

The genes are TRBV7-3 and TRBJ2-3; D call uncertain. With 3 bases removed from V and 6 bases from J, the gap between germline ends came to 10 bases. This CDR3 comprises 13 residues. Germline loops: CDR1 SGHTA, CDR2 FQGTGA. The CDR3 is CASSLRNEDTQYF. CDR3 in DNA: TGTGCCAGCAGCTTGCGGAACGAGGATACGCAGTATTTT.